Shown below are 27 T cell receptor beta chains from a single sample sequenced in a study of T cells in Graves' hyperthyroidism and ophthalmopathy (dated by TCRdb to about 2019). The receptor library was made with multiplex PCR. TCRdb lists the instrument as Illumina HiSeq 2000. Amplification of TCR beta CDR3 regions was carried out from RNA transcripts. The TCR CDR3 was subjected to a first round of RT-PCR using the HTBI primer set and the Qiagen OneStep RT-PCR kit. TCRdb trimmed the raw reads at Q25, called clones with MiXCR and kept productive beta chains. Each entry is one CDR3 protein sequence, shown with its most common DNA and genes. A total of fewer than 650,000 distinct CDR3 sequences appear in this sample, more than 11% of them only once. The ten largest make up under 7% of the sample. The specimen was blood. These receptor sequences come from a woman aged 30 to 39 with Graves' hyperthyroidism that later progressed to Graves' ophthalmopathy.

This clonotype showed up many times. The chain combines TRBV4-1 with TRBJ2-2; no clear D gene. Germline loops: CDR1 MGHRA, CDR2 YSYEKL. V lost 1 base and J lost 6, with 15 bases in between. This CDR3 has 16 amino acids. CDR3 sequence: CASSQALSPRSGELFF. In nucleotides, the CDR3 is TGCGCCAGCAGCCAAGCGCTTAGCCCAAGGTCCGGGGAGCTGTTTTTT.

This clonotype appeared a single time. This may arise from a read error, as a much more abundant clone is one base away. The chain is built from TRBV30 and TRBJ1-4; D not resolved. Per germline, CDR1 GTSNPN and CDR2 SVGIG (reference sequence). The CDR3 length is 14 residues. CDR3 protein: CVWSLDGNYEKLFF. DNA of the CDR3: TGTGTCTGGAGTTTGGACGGGAATTATGAAAAACTGTTTTTT.

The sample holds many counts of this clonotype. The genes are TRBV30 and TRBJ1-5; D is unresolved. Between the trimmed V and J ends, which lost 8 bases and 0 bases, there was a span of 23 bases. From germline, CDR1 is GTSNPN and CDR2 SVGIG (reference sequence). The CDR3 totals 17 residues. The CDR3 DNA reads TGTGCCGGAAGTTCGGACGGTCAGAGTTATAGCAATCAGCCCCAGCATTTT. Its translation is CAGSSDGQSYSNQPQHF.

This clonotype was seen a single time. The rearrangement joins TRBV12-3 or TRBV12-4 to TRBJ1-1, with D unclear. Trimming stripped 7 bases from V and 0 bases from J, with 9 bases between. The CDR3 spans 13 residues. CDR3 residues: CASIGLMNTEAFF. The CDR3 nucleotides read TGTGCCAGCATAGGTCTGATGAACACTGAAGCTTTCTTT.

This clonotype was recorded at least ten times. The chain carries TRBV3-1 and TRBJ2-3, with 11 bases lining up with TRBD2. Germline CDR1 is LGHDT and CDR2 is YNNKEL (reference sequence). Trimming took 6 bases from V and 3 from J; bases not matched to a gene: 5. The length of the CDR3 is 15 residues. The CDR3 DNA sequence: TGTGCCAGCAGAACTAGCGGGAGTGGTACAGATACGCAGTATTTT. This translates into CASRTSGSGTDTQYF.

CDR3 sequence (DNA): TGTGCCAGCAGTCCCTACGGGCCTCCCACCGGGGAGCTGTTTTTT. Translating gives CASSPYGPPTGELFF. The V gene is TRBV28, the J gene TRBJ2-2, with D uncertain. Trimming shortened V by 5 bases and J by 4 bases, and 14 bases separated the two germline ends. This CDR3 is built from 15 residues. The V gene's germline CDR1 is MDHEN and CDR2 SYDVKM.

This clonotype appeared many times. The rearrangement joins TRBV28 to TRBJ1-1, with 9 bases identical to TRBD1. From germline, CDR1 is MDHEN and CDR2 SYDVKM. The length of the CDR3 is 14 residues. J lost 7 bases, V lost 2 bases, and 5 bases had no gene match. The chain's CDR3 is CASSLRDRAFEAFF. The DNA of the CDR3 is TGTGCCAGCAGTTTACGGGACAGGGCCTTTGAAGCTTTCTTT. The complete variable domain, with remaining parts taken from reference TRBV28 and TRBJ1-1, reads DVKVTQSSRYLVKRTGEKVFLECVQDMDHENMFWYRQDPGLGLRLIYFSYDVKMKEKGDIPEGYSVSREKKERFSLILESASTNQTSMYLCASSLRDRAFEAFFGQGTRLTVV.

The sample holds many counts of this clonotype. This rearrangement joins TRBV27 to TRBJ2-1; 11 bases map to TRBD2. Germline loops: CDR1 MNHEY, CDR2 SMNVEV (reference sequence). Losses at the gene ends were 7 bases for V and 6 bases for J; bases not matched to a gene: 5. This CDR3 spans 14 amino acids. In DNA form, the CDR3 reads TGTGCCAGCACCTCGGGACTAGCGGCCAATGAGCAGTTCTTC. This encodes CASTSGLAANEQFF.

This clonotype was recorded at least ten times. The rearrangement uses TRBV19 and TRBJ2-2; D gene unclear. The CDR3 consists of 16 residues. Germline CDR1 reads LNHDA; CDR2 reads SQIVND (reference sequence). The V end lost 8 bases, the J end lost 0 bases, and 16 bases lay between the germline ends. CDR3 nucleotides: TGTGCCAGTGACCCAGGACGGCGCTCGAACACCGGGGAGCTGTTTTTT. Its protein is CASDPGRRSNTGELFF.

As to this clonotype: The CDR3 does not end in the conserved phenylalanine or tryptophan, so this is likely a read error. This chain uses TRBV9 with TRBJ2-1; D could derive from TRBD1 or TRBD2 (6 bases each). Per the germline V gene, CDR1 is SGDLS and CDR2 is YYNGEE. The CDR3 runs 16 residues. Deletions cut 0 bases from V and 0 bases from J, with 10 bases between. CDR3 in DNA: TGTGCCAGCAGCGTAGTAGGAGGGGGCTCCTACAATGAGCAGTTCTGC. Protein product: CASSVVGGGSYNEQFC.

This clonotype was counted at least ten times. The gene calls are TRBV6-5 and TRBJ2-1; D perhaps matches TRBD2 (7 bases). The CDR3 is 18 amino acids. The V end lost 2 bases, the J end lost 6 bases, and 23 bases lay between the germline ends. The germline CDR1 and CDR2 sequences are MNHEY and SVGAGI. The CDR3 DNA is TGTGCCAGCAGTTACGGGGGCTTCGCTGCGGGAGCCCTCAATGAGCAGTTCTTC. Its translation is CASSYGGFAAGALNEQFF.

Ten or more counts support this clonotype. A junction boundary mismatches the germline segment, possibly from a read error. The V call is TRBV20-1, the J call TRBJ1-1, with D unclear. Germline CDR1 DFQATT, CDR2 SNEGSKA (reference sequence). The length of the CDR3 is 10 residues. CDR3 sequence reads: CSAAGYEVFF. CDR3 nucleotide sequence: TGCAGTGCCGCAGGATATGAAGTTTTCTTT.

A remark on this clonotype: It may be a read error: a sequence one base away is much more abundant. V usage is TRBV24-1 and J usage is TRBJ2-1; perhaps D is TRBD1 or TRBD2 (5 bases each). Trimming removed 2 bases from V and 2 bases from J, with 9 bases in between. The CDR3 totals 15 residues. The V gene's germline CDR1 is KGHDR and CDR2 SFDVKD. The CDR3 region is CATSDWGNPYNEQFF. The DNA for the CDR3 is TGTGCCACCAGTGATTGGGGGAACCCCTACAATGAGCAGTTCTTC.

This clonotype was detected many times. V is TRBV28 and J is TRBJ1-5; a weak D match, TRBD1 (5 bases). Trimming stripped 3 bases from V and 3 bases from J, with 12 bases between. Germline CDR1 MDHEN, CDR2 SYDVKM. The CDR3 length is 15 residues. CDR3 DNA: TGTGCCAGCAGTTTGGTCGGGGACTCCAATCAGCCCCAGCATTTT. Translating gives CASSLVGDSNQPQHF.

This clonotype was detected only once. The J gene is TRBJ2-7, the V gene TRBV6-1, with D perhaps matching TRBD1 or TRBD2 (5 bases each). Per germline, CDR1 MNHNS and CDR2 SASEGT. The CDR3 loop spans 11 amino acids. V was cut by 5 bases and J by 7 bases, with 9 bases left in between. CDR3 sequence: CASSRDGEQYF. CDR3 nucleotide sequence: TGTGCCAGCAGTCGGGACGGGGAGCAGTACTTC.

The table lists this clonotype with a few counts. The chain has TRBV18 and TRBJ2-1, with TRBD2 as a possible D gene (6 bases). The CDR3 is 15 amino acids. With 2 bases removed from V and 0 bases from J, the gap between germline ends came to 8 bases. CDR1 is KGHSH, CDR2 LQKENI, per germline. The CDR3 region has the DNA TGTGCCAGCTCACCAGGGACTCCCTCCTACAATGAGCAGTTCTTC. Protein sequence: CASSPGTPSYNEQFF.

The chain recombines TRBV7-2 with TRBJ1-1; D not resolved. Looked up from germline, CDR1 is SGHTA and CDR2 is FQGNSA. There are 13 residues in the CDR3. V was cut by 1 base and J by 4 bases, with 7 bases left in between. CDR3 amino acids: CASSLGVSTEAFF. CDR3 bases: TGTGCCAGCAGCTTAGGGGTTAGCACTGAAGCTTTCTTT.

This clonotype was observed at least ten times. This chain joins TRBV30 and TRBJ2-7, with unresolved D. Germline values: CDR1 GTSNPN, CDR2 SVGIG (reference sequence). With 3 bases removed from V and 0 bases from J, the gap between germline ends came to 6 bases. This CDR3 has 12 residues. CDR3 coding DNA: TGTGCCTGGAGCAGTAGCTCCTACGAGCAGTACTTC. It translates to CAWSSSSYEQYF.

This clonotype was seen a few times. CDR3 in amino acids: CASSQEFSSGNTDTQYF. The CDR3 region has the DNA TGTGCCAGCAGCCAAGAGTTCTCTAGCGGGAACACAGATACGCAGTATTTT. The chain employs TRBV4-2 and TRBJ2-3, with 9 bases matching TRBD2. This CDR3 has 17 amino acids. V lost 0 bases and J lost 2; bases outside the gene matches: 6. In germline, CDR1 is LGHNA, CDR2 YNFKEQ.

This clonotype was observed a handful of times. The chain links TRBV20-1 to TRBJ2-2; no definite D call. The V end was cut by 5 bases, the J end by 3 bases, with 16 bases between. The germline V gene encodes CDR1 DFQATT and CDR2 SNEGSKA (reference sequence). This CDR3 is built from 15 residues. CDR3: CSAPNPDSDTGELFF. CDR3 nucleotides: TGCAGTGCTCCAAACCCCGACTCGGACACCGGGGAGCTGTTTTTT.

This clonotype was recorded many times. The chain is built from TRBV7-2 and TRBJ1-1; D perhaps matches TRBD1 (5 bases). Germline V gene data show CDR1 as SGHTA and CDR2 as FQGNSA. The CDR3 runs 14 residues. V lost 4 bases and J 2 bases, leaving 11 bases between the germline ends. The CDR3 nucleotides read TGTGCCAGCAGCTCCAGGGCGGGAAACACTGAAGCTTTCTTT. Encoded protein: CASSSRAGNTEAFF.

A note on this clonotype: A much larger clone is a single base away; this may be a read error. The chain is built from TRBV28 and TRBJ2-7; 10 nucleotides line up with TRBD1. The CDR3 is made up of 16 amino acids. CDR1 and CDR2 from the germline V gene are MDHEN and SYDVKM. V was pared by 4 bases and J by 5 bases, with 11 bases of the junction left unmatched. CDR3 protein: CASSSLGGTGEDEQYF. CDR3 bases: TGTGCCAGCAGTTCATTGGGGGGGACAGGGGAGGACGAGCAGTACTTC.

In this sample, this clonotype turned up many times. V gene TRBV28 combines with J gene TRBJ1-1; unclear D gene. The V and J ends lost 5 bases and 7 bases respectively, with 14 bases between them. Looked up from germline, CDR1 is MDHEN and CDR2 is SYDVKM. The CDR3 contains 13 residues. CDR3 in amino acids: CASSRRSQIEAFF. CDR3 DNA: TGTGCCAGCAGTCGACGGTCCCAGATTGAAGCTTTCTTT.

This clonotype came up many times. DNA of the CDR3: TGTGCCAGCAGCTTAGGGGATGGAGGAGCTTTCTTT. Protein: CASSLGDGGAFF. The chain combines TRBV11-3 with TRBJ1-1; no definite D call. This CDR3 has 12 amino acids. CDR1 SGHNT and CDR2 YENEEA come from the germline V gene. V lost 1 base and J lost 10, with 10 bases in between.

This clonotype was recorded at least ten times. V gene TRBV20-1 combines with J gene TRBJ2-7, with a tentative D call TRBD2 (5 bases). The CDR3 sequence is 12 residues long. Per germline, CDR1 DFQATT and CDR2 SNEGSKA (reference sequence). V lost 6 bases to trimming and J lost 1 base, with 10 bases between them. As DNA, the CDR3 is TGCAGTGCCGCTAGCAGGTCCTACGAGCAGTACTTC. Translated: CSAASRSYEQYF.

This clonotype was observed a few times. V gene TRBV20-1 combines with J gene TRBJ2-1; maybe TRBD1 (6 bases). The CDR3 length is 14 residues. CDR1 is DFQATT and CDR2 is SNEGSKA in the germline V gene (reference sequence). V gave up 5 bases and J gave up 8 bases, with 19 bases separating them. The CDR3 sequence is CSAPGVGGVYEQFF. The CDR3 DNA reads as TGCAGTGCTCCAGGGGTCGGAGGAGTGTATGAGCAGTTCTTC.

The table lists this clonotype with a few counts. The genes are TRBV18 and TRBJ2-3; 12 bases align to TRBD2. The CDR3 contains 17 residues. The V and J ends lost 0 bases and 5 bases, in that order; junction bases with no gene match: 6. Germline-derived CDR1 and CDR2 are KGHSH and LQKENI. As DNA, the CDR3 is TGTGCCAGCTCACCACCGACTAGCGGGAGCAGGGGAGATACGCAGTATTTT. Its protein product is CASSPPTSGSRGDTQYF.